These 9 T cell receptor beta chains originate from one sample sequenced in a study of metastatic and nonmetastatic thyroid tumors. Not a single patient had been given any form of treatment at any point before undergoing thyroid surgery. With MiXCR, TCRdb called clones anew from the PCR reads. The table lists tens of thousands of clones, 15% to 20% of them singletons. Input material: blood. The receptors derive from a male donor with papillary thyroid cancer or a benign thyroid nodule (not recorded which). Some clones in this sample may be carry-over from other donors' samples.

Comments on this clone: An end of the junction differs from the germline gene, which may be a read error. This rearrangement joins TRBV4-1 to TRBJ2-7; 9 bases map to TRBD2. From germline, CDR1 is MGHRA and CDR2 YSYEKL. The CDR3 is 16 residues long. CDR3 coding DNA: TGCGCCAGCAGCCAAGTGCTCGTAGCGGGAGACCACGAGCAATACTTC. Translated: CASSQVLVAGDHEQYF.

There are many counts of this clone. The rearrangement uses TRBV5-6 and TRBJ2-7; D possibly matches TRBD1 or TRBD2 (5 bases each). V lost 0 bases to trimming and J lost 3 bases, with 16 bases between them. The CDR3 totals 16 residues. From germline, CDR1 is SGHDT and CDR2 YYEEEE. CDR3 residues: CASSLGPLGADYEQYF. In nucleotides, the CDR3 is TGTGCCAGCAGCTTGGGACCACTAGGGGCCGACTACGAGCAGTACTTC.

This sequence joins TRBV21-1 and TRBJ2-6; the DNA was not used to check the table's D call, TRBD1. TRBV21-1 represents a pseudogene. The CDR3 length is 19 residues. The CDR3 here is CASTSFGGQIISGANVLTF. CDR3 bases: TGTGCCAGCACCTCCTTTGGGGGACAAATTATCTCTGGGGCCAACGTCCTGACTTTC.

This clone is deemed medium-sized. J is TRBJ2-7 and V is TRBV6-5; perhaps TRBD1 as D (5 bases). Trimming took 0 bases from V and 0 from J, leaving 9 bases between them. In germline, CDR1 is MNHEY, CDR2 SVGAGI. CDR3 length: 15 residues. CDR3 sequence (DNA): TGTGCCAGCAGTTACTCGACAGTTCCCTCCTACGAGCAGTACTTC. This translates into CASSYSTVPSYEQYF.

The sample holds many counts of this clone. This rearrangement joins TRBV24-1 to TRBJ2-3; 7 bases align to TRBD2. CDR1 is KGHDR, CDR2 SFDVKD, per germline. The length of the CDR3 is 17 residues. Trimming took 7 bases from V and 6 from J; bases not matched to a gene: 18. CDR3 bases: TGTGCCACCAGCCCATCCCCCTGGAGGGAGGGCGGGGATACGCAGTATTTT. Translation gives CATSPSPWREGGDTQYF.

In this sample, this clone is medium-sized. The chain recombines TRBV6-1 with TRBJ1-2, with 8 positions matching TRBD1. Germline CDR1 MNHNS, CDR2 SASEGT. This CDR3 contains 14 residues. The V segment lost 7 bases and the J segment 5 bases; nucleotides outside the gene matches: 9. The CDR3 reads CASIPDRARYGYTF. Here the CDR3 DNA reads TGTGCCAGCATTCCGGACAGGGCGAGATATGGCTACACCTTC.

This clone appeared once. The chain joins TRBV20-1 to TRBJ1-1; no reliable D call. This CDR3 spans 12 amino acids. Germline lookup yields CDR1 DFQATT and CDR2 SNEGSKA (reference sequence). Deletions cut 2 bases from V and 1 base from J, with 5 bases between. Here the CDR3 DNA reads TGCAGTGCTAGACGCCAGAACACTGAAGCTTTCTTT. This encodes CSARRQNTEAFF.

This clone was seen at least ten times. The chain employs TRBV4-1 and TRBJ2-7, with D possibly matching TRBD1 (6 bases). Looked up from germline, CDR1 is MGHRA and CDR2 is YSYEKL. V gave up 5 bases and J gave up 1 base, with 12 bases separating them. The CDR3 has 14 amino acids. The CDR3: CASSVEQGSYEQYF. The CDR3 coding sequence is TGCGCCAGCAGCGTTGAACAGGGTTCCTACGAGCAGTACTTC.

Worth noting for this clone: A read error may account for a junction end that differs from germline. J is TRBJ2-2 and V is TRBV11-1; 9 bases map to TRBD2. This CDR3 has 17 residues. Germline V gene data show CDR1 as SGHAT and CDR2 as FQDESV (reference sequence). In DNA form, the CDR3 reads TGTGCCAGCAGCCCTCTGGGACTAGCTGGAGAAACCGTGGAGCTGTTTTTT. It specifies CASSPLGLAGETVELFF.